What follows is one TCR beta chain and its context. Germline is not matched at one junction end, which may reflect a read error. TCRdb used MiXCR to reprocess the RT-PCR reads, holding one entry per CDR3 protein. The sample consists of 650,000 to 800,000 distinct CDR3 sequences, more than 13% of them appearing once. Germline CDR1 reads MNHEY; CDR2 reads SMNVEV (reference sequence). The CDR3 is 16 amino acids. The sample taken for sequencing was memory CD4+ T cells from blood. J is TRBJ1-4 and V is TRBV27, with a tentative D call TRBD1 (5 bases). This clonotype originated in a female donor in good health, serving as a healthy control. CDR3 sequence: CASRLSGLRGNEKLFF. The CDR3 DNA follows: TGTGCCAGCAGATTATCGGGGCTACGGGGGAATGAAAAACTGTTTTTT.